Sequencing of this T cell receptor beta chain was carried out in a study of CD8 T cells in ankylosing spondylitis. In the case of this clonotype: What it binds is unknown.

Study-wide points: Reportedly, significant enrichment of disease-linked clones occurred in matched ankylosing spondylitis synovial fluid. CD8+ disease-linked clones were present at relatively low frequencies in blood. Past studies reported some motif variants in reactive arthritis synovial fluid and blood. Ankylosing spondylitis blood seemed to carry a telltale TCR beta motif made of several highly homologous variants.

Quantitative molecular-barcoded 5'-RACE generated the TCR beta libraries. Each CDR3 protein is one row after TCRdb ran MiXCR on the 5' RACE reads. The table has fewer than 450,000 distinct CDR3 sequences, more than 15% seen once; the top ten hold under 1.2%. CDR3 size: 15 residues. Germline CDR1 and CDR2: DFQATT and SNEGSKA (reference sequence). V gave up 5 bases and J gave up 1 base; unmatched junction bases: 3. The chain is built from TRBV20-1 and TRBJ2-1; TRBD2 matches at 12 bases. Sequenced sample: blood, either unsorted or a sorted T cell fraction (not recorded which). This receptor was identified in a male donor with ankylosing spondylitis. This chain's CDR3 is CSARLAGDSYNEQFF. In DNA, the CDR3 is TGCAGTGCTCGACTAGCGGGAGATTCCTACAATGAGCAGTTCTTC.